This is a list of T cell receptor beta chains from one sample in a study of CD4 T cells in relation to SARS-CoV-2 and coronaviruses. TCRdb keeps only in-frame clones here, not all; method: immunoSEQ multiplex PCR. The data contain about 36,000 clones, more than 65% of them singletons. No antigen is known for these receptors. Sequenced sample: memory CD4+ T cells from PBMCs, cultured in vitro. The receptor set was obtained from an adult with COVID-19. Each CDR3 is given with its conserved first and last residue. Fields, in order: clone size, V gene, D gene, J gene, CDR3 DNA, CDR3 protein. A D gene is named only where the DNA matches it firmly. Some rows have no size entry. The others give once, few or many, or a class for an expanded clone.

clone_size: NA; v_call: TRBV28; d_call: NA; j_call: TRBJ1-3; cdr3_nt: TGTGCCAGCAGTCCAGACAGGATCTCTGGAAACACCATATATTTT; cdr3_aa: CASSPDRISGNTIYF
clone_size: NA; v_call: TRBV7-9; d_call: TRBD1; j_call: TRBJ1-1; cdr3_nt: TGTGCCAGCAGCTCCGGACAGGAGAACACTGAAGCTTTCTTT; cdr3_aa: CASSSGQENTEAFF
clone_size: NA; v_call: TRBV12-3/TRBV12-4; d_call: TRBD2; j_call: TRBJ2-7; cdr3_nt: TGTGCCAGCAGTTTGAGCGGGACGTTCGAGCAGTACTTC; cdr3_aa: CASSLSGTFEQYF
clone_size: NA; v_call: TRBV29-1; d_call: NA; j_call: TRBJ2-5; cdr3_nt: TGCAGCGTTGCGGTGGGAAGCCAAGAGACCCAGTACTTC; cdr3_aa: CSVAVGSQETQYF
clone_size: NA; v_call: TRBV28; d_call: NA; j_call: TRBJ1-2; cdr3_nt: TGTGCCAGCAGTGAACAACGGGGGGCGTTCGGCTACACCTTC; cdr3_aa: CASSEQRGAFGYTF
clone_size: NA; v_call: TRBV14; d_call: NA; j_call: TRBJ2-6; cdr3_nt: TGTGCCAGCAGCGGTATAACAGGGGCCAACGTCCTGACTTTC; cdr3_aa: CASSGITGANVLTF
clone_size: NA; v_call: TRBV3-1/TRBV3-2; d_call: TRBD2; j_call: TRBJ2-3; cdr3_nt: TGTGCCAGCAGCCAACTAGCGGGATCTAGCACAGATACGCAGTATTTT; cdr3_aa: CASSQLAGSSTDTQYF
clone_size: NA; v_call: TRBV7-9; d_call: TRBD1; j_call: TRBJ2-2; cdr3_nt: TGTGCCAGCAGCTCCTACAGGGGAACGAACACCGGGGAGCTGTTTTTT; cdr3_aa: CASSSYRGTNTGELFF
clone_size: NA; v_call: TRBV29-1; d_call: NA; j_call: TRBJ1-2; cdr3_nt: TGCAGCGTTGAAGCGGGAGAGAACTATGGCTACACCTTC; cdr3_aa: CSVEAGENYGYTF
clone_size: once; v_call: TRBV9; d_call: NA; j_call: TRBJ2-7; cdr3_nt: TGTGCCAGCAGCGTAGTTGGGGTGGGCGAGCAGTACTTC; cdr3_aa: CASSVVGVGEQYF
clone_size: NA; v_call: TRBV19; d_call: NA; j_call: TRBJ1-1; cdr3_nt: TGTGCCAGTAGTAGATCCGGACAGACAGGGAACACTGAAGCTTTCTTT; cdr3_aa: CASSRSGQTGNTEAFF
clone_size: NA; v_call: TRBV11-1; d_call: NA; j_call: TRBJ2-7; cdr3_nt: TGTGCCAGCAGCCCAGGGAACATTCAGGACCACGAGCAGTACTTC; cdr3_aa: CASSPGNIQDHEQYF